A single sample gave rise to the 22 T cell receptor beta chains below, sequenced in a study of cytomegalovirus exposure and HLA in healthy donors. PCR employed 60 Vbeta and 13 Jbeta primers. Using immunoSEQ multiplex PCR, the repertoire was profiled, and TCRdb retains in-frame clones only, with some absent. The sample holds roughly 200,000 clones, more than 80% seen once. Sequencing was done on a sample of PBMCs. These receptors all stem from a boy under 18 in good health and CMV-seronegative.

The J gene is TRBJ2-2, the V gene TRBV9; possible D gene TRBD2, 6 bases. The V gene's germline CDR1 is SGDLS and CDR2 YYNGEE. Between the trimmed V and J ends, which lost 4 bases and 0 bases, there was a span of 7 bases. This CDR3 comprises 14 residues. The CDR3, as DNA: TGTGCCAGCAGCCCTAGCGCGAACACCGGGGAGCTGTTTTTT. Its translation is CASSPSANTGELFF.

This chain uses TRBV7-9 with TRBJ2-1; 9 nucleotides line up with TRBD2. The CDR3 runs 15 residues. In germline, CDR1 is SEHNR, CDR2 FQNEAQ (reference sequence). J was trimmed by 11 bases and V by 4 bases; bases with no gene match: 12. The CDR3 here is CASSSQTIAGVKQFF. Here the CDR3 DNA reads TGTGCCAGCAGCTCGCAGACCATAGCGGGGGTGAAGCAGTTCTTC.

The CDR3 DNA sequence: TGTGCCATCAGCGTTCGACAGGCTAAGGGGTACGAGCAGTACTTC. Its translation: CAISVRQAKGYEQYF. The V call is TRBV10-3, the J call TRBJ2-7; D might be TRBD1 (6 bases). Germline-derived CDR1 and CDR2 are ENHRY and SYGVKD. CDR3 length: 15 residues. The germline V and J ends were trimmed by 6 bases and 4 bases, with 19 bases remaining between them.

The genes are TRBV6-5 and TRBJ1-2; D may be TRBD1 (6 bases). Germline loops: CDR1 MNHEY, CDR2 SVGAGI. The CDR3 extends over 15 amino acids. Trimming took 2 bases from V and 0 from J, leaving 10 bases between them. CDR3 bases: TGTGCCAGCAGTTACAAAAGGACAGCTAACTATGGCTACACCTTC. Translating it yields CASSYKRTANYGYTF.

Here the CDR3 DNA reads TGTGCCAGTAGTCCGCGCGACAGGGCCCTGAACACTGAAGCTTTCTTT. Its protein product is CASSPRDRALNTEAFF. The J gene is TRBJ1-1, the V gene TRBV19, with TRBD1 matching 7 bases. Losses at the gene ends were 5 bases for V and 0 bases for J; bases not matched to a gene: 9. This CDR3 spans 16 amino acids. Germline V gene sequence: CDR1 LNHDA, CDR2 SQIVND (reference sequence).

A few counts support this clone. The gene calls are TRBV7-6 and TRBJ2-4; TRBD1 aligns across 11 bases. Trimming cost V 5 bases and J 3 bases; bases outside gene matches: 6. CDR3 size: 16 residues. Looked up from germline, CDR1 is SGHVS and CDR2 is FNYEAQ. The chain's CDR3 is CASSPGQGAVKNIQYF. Written as DNA, the CDR3 is TGTGCCAGCAGCCCAGGACAGGGGGCGGTCAAAAACATTCAGTACTTC.

The V and J genes are TRBV6-4 and TRBJ2-5; 9 positions match TRBD1. The J call is uncertain, as TRBJ2-7 better fits the DNA end. The CDR3 has 13 residues. Per germline, CDR1 MRHNA and CDR2 SNTAGT. The CDR3 here is CASRGQGRDEQYF. The CDR3 coding sequence is TGTGCCAGCAGGGGACAGGGACGGGACGAGCAGTACTTC.

The chain employs TRBV21-1 and TRBJ2-1; TRBD2 is the table's D call, not checked against the DNA. TRBV21-1 is described as a pseudogene. The CDR3 runs 17 residues. The CDR3, as DNA: TGTGCCAGCAGCAAAGGTCCCCTAGCGGTGCCCTACAATGAGCAGTTCTTC. It specifies CASSKGPLAVPYNEQFF.

This clone was found once. V is TRBV2 and J is TRBJ2-3; possible D gene TRBD2, 5 bases. The V end lost 7 bases, the J end lost 4 bases, and 15 bases lay between the germline ends. The CDR3 consists of 14 residues. Germline CDR1 reads SNHLY; CDR2 reads FYNNEI. The CDR3 spells CASKFRRLADTQYF. DNA for the CDR3: TGTGCCAGCAAGTTCAGGAGGCTAGCAGATACGCAGTATTTT.

Note on this clone: A junction end diverges from the germline sequence, so it may reflect a read error. Other DNA sequences within the sample encode an identical CDR3. This chain uses TRBV13 with TRBJ2-5, with D possibly TRBD2 on 6 matching bases. The CDR3 covers 15 residues. CDR1 PRHDT and CDR2 FYEKMQ come from the germline V gene (reference sequence). DNA of the CDR3: TGTGCCAGCGCCTATAGCGGAGAGTACCAGGAGACCCAGTACTTC. It specifies CASAYSGEYQETQYF.

The rearrangement joins TRBV6-6 to TRBJ1-3, with D uncertain. Trimming shortened V by 2 bases and J by 6 bases, and 11 bases separated the two germline ends. The CDR3 contains 14 residues. Per the germline V gene, CDR1 is MNHNY and CDR2 is SVGAGI (reference sequence). The chain's CDR3 is CASSYISVINTIYF. The CDR3 DNA reads as TGTGCCAGCAGTTACATTAGTGTGATAAACACCATATATTTT.

This chain links TRBV6-9 with TRBJ2-1; 10 nucleotides align to TRBD2. CDR1 is MNHGY, CDR2 SVAAGI, per germline. The ends lost 5 bases at V and 8 bases at J; junction bases unmatched: 15. The CDR3 covers 17 residues. CDR3 region: CASSKPPRLAGVDEQFF. The CDR3 DNA sequence: TGTGCCAGCAGTAAACCGCCCCGGCTAGCGGGAGTCGATGAGCAGTTCTTC.

The chain couples TRBV2 to TRBJ2-2; the D is unclear. Per germline, CDR1 SNHLY and CDR2 FYNNEI. V was clipped by 6 bases and J by 4 bases, with 12 bases between them. This CDR3 has 14 amino acids. DNA for the CDR3: TGTGCCAGCAGATCAGGTTATTCCACCGGGGAGCTGTTTTTT. Translated, it gives CASRSGYSTGELFF.

This chain joins TRBV5-5 and TRBJ1-5; D call uncertain. This CDR3 has 15 residues. The V gene lost 0 bases and the J gene lost 3 bases, with 10 bases spanning the gap. Per germline, CDR1 SGHKS and CDR2 YYEKEE (reference sequence). The CDR3 reads CASSLDKRINQPQHF. CDR3 nucleotides: TGTGCCAGCAGCTTGGATAAGCGGATCAATCAGCCCCAGCATTTT.

This chain links TRBV7-9 with TRBJ1-1; D not certain. This CDR3 region has 15 residues. Germline V gene data show CDR1 as SEHNR and CDR2 as FQNEAQ (reference sequence). With 3 bases removed from V and 5 bases from J, the gap between germline ends came to 16 bases. CDR3 bases: TGTGCCAGCAGCTTGGGTTACGGGGAAGGGACTGAAGCTTTCTTT. Protein product: CASSLGYGEGTEAFF.

The chain links TRBV27 to TRBJ2-2, with a possible D match to TRBD1 (5 bases). Looked up from germline, CDR1 is MNHEY and CDR2 is SMNVEV (reference sequence). Trimming removed 3 bases from V and 4 bases from J, with 12 bases in between. The CDR3 length is 15 residues. The CDR3 region has the DNA TGTGCCAGCAGTTTCGTTAACAGGATCACCGGGGAGCTGTTTTTT. Translation: CASSFVNRITGELFF.

The J gene is TRBJ1-1, the V gene TRBV19, with TRBD1 identical over 10 bases. Trimming at V came to 4 bases and at J to 6 bases, leaving 20 bases not matched to a gene. This CDR3 spans 19 amino acids. Germline loops: CDR1 LNHDA, CDR2 SQIVND (reference sequence). The DNA of the CDR3 is TGTGCCAGTAGTACTTACCAGGGGGACAGGGGAAGCAGAAGCGCTGAAGCTTTCTTT. Residues: CASSTYQGDRGSRSAEAFF.

This rearrangement joins TRBV6-1 to TRBJ2-7; TRBD1 agrees at 10 bases. The CDR3 totals 15 residues. CDR1 is MNHNS, CDR2 SASEGT, per germline. V gave up 0 bases and J gave up 2 bases; unmatched junction bases: 1. The CDR3 DNA reads as TGTGCCAGCAGTGAAGCGGGGACAGGGGCCTACGAGCAGTACTTC. This sequence encodes CASSEAGTGAYEQYF.

The chain links TRBV19 to TRBJ1-1; TRBD1 is a possible D gene (6 bases). The length of the CDR3 is 15 residues. The V end lost 7 bases, the J end lost 7 bases, and 22 bases lay between the germline ends. CDR1 LNHDA and CDR2 SQIVND come from the germline V gene (reference sequence). The CDR3 DNA is TGTGCCAGTACCCCAAGGGGGGGGCAGCCGGTTGAAGCTTTCTTT. Its translation: CASTPRGGQPVEAFF.

This chain connects TRBV5-4 to TRBJ2-1, with TRBD1 as a possible D gene (7 bases). The CDR3 consists of 17 residues. The germline V and J ends were trimmed by 0 bases and 7 bases, with 20 bases remaining between them. From germline, CDR1 is SGHNT and CDR2 YYREEE (reference sequence). The CDR3 nucleotides are TGTGCCAGCAGCTTGGAAGGGGGCAGACTTGGGGGGAATGAGCAGTTCTTC. It encodes CASSLEGGRLGGNEQFF.

Of note for this clone: At one end, the junction sequence differs from germline, possibly due to a read error. Other DNA variants within this sample encode the same CDR3. In nucleotides, the CDR3 is TGCGCCAGCAGCCGTAACCAGGGTCCCCCCTACGAGCAGTACTTC. Amino acid sequence: CASSRNQGPPYEQYF. This rearrangement joins TRBV2 to TRBJ2-7, with D possibly being TRBD1 (5 bases). Per the germline V gene, CDR1 is SNHLY and CDR2 is FYNNEI. The CDR3 runs 15 residues.

The rearrangement uses TRBV19 and TRBJ2-7; 8 positions agree with TRBD2. V dropped 8 bases and J dropped 3; count of bases not matched to a gene: 18. Germline V gene lookup returns CDR1 LNHDA and CDR2 SQIVND (reference sequence). The CDR3 contains 17 residues. CDR3 coding DNA: TGTGCCAGTCGCACTCCCGGCCTAGCGGGTGGCAGCTACGAGCAGTACTTC. Amino acids: CASRTPGLAGGSYEQYF.